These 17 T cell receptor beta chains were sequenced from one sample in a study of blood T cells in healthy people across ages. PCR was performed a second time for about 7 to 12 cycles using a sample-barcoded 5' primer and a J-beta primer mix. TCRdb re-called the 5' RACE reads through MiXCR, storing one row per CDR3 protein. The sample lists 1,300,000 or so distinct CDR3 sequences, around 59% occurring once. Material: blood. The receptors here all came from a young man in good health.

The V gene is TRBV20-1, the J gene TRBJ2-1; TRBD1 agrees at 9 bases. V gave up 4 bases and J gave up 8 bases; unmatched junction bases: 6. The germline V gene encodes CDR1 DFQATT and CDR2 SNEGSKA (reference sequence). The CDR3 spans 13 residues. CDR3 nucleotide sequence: TGCAGTGCTATGACAGGGGGAAGCGATGAGCAGTTCTTC. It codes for CSAMTGGSDEQFF.

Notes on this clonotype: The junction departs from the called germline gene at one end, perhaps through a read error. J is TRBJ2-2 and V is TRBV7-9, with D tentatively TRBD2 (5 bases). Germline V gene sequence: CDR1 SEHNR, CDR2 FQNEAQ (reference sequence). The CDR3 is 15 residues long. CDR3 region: CASSPRSNSTGELFF. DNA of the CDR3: TGTGCCAGCAGCCCTAGGAGTAACAGCACCGGGGAACTGTTTTTT.

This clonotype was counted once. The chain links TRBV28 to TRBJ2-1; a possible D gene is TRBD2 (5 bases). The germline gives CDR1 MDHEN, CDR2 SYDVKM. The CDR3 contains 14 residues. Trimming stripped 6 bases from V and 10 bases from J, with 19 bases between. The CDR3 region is CASSPPGVLREQFF. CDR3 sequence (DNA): TGTGCCAGCAGCCCCCCCGGGGTCTTACGAGAGCAGTTCTTC.

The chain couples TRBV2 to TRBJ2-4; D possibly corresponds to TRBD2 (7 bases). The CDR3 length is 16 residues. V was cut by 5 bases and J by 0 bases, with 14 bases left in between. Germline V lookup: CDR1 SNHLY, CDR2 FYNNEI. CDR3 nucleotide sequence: TGTGCCAGCAGTCCGGGGGGCGGGATAGCCAAAAACATTCAGTACTTC. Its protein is CASSPGGGIAKNIQYF.

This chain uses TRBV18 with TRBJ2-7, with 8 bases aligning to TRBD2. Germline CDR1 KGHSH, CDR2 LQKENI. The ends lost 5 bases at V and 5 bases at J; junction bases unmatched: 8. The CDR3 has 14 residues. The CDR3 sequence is CASSLAGFLDEQYF. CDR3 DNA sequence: TGTGCCAGCTCATTAGCGGGGTTTCTCGACGAGCAGTACTTC.

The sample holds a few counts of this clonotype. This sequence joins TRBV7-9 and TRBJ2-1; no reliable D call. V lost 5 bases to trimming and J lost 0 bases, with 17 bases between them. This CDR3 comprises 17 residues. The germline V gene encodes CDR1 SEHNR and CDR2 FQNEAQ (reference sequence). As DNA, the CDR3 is TGTGCCAGCAGCGCTTACCTGACACATAGCTCCTACAATGAGCAGTTCTTC. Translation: CASSAYLTHSSYNEQFF.

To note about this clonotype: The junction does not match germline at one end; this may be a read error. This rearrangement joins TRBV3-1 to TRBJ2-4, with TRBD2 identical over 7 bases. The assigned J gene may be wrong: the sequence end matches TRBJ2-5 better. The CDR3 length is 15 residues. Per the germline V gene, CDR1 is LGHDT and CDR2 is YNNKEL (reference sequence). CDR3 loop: CVSSQDGGVQETQYF. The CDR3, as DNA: TGTGTCAGCAGCCAAGATGGGGGGGTACAAGAGACCCAGTACTTC.

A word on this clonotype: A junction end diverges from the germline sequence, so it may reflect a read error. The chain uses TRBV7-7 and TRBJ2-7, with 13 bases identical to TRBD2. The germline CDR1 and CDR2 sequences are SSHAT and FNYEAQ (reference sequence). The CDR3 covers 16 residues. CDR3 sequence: CASSLGLAGDKRTQYF. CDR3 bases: TGTGCTAGCAGCCTCGGACTAGCGGGGGACAAGAGAACCCAGTACTTC.

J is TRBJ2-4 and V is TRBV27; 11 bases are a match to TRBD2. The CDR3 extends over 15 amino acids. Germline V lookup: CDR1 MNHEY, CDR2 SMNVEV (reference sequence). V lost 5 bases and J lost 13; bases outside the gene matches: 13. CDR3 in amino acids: CASSIAGGAWGEQYF. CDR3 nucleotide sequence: TGTGCCAGCAGTATAGCGGGAGGGGCCTGGGGGGAGCAGTACTTC.

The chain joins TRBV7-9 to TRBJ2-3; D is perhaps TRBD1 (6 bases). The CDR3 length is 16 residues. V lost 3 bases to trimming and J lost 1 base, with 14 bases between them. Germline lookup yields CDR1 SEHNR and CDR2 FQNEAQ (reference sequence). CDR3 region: CASSFRQDPGTDTQYF. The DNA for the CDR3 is TGTGCCAGCAGCTTTCGACAGGATCCGGGCACAGATACGCAGTATTTT.

CDR3 loop: CASSHDRGRDGYTF. The CDR3 coding sequence is TGTGCCAGCAGTCACGACAGGGGGAGAGATGGCTACACCTTC. The chain combines TRBV27 with TRBJ1-2; 9 bases are shared with TRBD1. With V trimmed by 5 bases and J by 6 bases, 7 bases remained unmatched. The CDR3 contains 14 residues. In germline, CDR1 is MNHEY, CDR2 SMNVEV (reference sequence).

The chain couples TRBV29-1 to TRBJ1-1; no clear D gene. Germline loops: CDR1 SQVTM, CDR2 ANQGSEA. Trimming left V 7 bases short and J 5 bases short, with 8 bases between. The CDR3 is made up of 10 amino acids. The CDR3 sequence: CSGVRTEAFF. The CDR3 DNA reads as TGCAGCGGGGTTAGGACTGAAGCTTTCTTT.

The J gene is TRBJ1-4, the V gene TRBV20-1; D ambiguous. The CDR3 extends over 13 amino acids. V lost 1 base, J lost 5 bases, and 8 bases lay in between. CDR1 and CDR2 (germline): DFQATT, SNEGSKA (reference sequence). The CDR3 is CSARGAINEKLFF. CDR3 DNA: TGCAGTGCTAGAGGGGCCATCAATGAAAAACTGTTTTTT.

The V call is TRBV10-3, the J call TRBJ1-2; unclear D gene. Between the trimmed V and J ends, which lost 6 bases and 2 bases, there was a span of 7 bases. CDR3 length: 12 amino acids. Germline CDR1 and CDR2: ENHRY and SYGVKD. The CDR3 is CAIRLGNYGYTF. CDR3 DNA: TGTGCCATCAGGTTGGGAAACTATGGCTACACCTTC.

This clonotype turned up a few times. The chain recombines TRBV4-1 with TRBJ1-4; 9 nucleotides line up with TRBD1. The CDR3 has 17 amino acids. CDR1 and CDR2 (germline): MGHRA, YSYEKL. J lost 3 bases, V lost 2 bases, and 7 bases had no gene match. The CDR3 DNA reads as TGCGCCAGCAGCCAACTTACAGGGGGCTGGGCTAATGAAAAACTGTTTTTT. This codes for CASSQLTGGWANEKLFF.

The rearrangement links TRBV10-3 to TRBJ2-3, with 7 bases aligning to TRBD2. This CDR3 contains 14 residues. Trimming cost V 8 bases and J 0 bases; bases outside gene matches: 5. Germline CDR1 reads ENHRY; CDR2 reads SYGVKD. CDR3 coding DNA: TGTGCCATCCGTAGGCGGGGGAGCACAGATACGCAGTATTTT. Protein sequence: CAIRRRGSTDTQYF.

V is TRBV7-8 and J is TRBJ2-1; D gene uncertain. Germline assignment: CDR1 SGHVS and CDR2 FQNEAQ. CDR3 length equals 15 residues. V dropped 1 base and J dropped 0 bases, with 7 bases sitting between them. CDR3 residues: CASSLEKDSYNEQFF. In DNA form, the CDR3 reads TGTGCCAGCAGCTTAGAGAAGGACTCCTACAATGAGCAGTTCTTC. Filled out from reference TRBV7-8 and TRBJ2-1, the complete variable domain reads GAGVSQSPRYKVAKRGQDVALRCDPISGHVSLFWYQQALGQGPEFLTYFQNEAQLDKSGLPSDRFFAERPEGSVSTLKIQRTQQEDSAVYLCASSLEKDSYNEQFFGPGTRLTVL.